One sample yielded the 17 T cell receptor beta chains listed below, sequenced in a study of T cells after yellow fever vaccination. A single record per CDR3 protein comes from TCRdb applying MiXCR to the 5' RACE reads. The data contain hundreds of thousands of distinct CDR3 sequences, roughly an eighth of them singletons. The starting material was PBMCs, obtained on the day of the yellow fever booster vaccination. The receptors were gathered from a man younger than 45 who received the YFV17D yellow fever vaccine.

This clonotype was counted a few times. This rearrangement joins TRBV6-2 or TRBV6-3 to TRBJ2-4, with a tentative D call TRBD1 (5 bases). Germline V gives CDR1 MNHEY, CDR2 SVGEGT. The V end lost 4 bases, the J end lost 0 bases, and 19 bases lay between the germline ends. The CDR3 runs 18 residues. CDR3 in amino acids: CASSSPADSPLAKNIQYF. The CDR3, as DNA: TGTGCCAGCAGTTCTCCTGCCGACAGCCCACTAGCCAAAAACATTCAGTACTTC.

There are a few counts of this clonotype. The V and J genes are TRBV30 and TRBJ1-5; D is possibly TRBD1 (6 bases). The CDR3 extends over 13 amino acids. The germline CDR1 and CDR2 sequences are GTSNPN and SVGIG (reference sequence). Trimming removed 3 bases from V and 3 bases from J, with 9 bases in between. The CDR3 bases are TGTGCCTGGAGCCGACAGGACAATCAGCCCCAGCATTTT. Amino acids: CAWSRQDNQPQHF.

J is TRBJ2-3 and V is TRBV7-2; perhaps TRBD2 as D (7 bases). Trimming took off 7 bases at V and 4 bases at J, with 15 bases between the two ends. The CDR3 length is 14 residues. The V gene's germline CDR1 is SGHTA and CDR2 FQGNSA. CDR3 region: CASTKHGGPDTQYF. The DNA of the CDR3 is TGTGCCAGCACCAAACACGGGGGGCCAGATACGCAGTATTTT.

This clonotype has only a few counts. In DNA, the CDR3 is TGTGCCAGCTCGACAGGGTGGGGCACTGAAGCTTTCTTT. It specifies CASSTGWGTEAFF. The V gene is TRBV18, the J gene TRBJ1-1; 7 nucleotides match TRBD1. With V trimmed by 6 bases and J by 4 bases, 5 bases remained unmatched. Germline lookup yields CDR1 KGHSH and CDR2 LQKENI. The CDR3 extends over 13 amino acids.

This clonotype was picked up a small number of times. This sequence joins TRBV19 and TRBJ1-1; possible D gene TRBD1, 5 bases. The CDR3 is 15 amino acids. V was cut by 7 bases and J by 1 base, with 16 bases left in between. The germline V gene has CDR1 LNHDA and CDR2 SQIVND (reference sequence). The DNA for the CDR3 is TGTGCCAGTACCCAAACCGGGACGGAGAACACTGAAGCTTTCTTT. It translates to CASTQTGTENTEAFF.

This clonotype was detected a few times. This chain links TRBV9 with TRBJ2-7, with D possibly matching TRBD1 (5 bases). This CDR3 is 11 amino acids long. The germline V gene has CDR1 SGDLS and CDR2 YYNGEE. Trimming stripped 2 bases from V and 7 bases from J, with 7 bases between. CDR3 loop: CASSVGAEQYF. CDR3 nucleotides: TGTGCCAGCAGCGTTGGGGCGGAGCAGTACTTC.

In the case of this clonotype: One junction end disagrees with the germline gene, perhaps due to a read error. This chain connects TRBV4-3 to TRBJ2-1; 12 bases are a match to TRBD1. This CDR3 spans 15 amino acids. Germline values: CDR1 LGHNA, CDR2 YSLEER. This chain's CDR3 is CASSRDRGPLNGQFF. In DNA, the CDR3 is TGCGCCAGCAGCAGGGACAGGGGGCCCCTCAATGGGCAGTTCTTC.

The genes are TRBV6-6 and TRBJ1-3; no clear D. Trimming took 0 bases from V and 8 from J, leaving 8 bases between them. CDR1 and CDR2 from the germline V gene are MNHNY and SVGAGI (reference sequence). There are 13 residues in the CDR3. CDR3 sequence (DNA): TGTGCCAGCAGTTACTCGAATGGTTACACCATATATTTT. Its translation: CASSYSNGYTIYF.

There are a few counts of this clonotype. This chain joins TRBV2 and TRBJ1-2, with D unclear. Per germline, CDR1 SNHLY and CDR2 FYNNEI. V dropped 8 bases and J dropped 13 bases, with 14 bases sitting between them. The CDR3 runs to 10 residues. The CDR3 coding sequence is TGTGCCAGCGGATGGGAGAGATGCACCTTC. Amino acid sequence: CASGWERCTF.

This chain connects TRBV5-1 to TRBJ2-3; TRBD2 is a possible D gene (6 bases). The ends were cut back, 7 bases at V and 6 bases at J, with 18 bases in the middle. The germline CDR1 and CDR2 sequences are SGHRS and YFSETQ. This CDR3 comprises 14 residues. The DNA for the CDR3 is TGCGCCAGCGCTTTGAGCGGGCCGTTGGATACGCAGTATTTT. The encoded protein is CASALSGPLDTQYF. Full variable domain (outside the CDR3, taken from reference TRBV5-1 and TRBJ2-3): KAGVTQTPRYLIKTRGQQVTLSCSPISGHRSVSWYQQTPGQGLQFLFEYFSETQRNKGNFPGRFSGRQFSNSRSEMNVSTLELGDSALYLCASALSGPLDTQYFGPGTRLTVL.

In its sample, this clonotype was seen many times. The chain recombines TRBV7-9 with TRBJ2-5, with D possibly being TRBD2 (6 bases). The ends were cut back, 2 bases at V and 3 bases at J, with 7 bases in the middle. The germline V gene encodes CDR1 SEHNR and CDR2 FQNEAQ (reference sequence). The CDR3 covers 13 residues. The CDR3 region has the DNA TGTGCCAGCAGCTTAAGACTAGAAGAGACCCAGTACTTC. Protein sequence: CASSLRLEETQYF.

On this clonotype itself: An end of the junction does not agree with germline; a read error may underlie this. This CDR3 is CASSYSGRGTGELFF. DNA for the CDR3: TGTGCCAGCAGCTACTCGGGCCGGGGCACCGGGGAGCTGTTTTTT. The V call is TRBV6-5, the J call TRBJ2-2, with D possibly matching TRBD2 (5 bases). Germline V gives CDR1 MNHEY, CDR2 SVGAGI. The CDR3 length is 15 residues.

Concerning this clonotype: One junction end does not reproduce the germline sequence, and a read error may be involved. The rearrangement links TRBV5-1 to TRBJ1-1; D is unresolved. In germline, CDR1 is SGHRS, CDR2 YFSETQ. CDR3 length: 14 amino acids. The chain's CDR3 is CASSLEGMNTEALF. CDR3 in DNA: TGCGCCAGCAGCTTGGAGGGCATGAACACTGAAGCTCTCTTT.

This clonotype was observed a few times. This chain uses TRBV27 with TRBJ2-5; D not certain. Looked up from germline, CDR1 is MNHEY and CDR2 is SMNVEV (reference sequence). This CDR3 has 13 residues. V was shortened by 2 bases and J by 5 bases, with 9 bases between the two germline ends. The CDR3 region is CASSLRPRETQYF. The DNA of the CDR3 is TGTGCCAGCAGTTTAAGGCCCCGGGAGACCCAGTACTTC.

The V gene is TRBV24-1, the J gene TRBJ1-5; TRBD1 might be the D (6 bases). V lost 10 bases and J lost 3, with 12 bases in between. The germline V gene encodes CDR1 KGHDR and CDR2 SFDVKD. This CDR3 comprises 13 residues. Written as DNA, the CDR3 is TGTGCCACAAGGACAGTCGACAATCAGCCCCAGCATTTT. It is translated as CATRTVDNQPQHF.

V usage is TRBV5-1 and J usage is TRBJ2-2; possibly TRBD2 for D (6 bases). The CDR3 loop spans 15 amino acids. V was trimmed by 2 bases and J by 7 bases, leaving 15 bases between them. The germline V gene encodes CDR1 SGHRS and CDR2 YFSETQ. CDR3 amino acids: CASSFPREYSGELFF. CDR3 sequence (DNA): TGCGCCAGCAGCTTCCCCCGGGAGTATAGCGGGGAGCTGTTTTTT.

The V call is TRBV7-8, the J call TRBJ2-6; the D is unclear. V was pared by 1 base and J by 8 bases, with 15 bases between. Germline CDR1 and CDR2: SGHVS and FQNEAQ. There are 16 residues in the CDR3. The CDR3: CASSLVGSSRTNVLTF. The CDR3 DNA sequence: TGTGCCAGCAGCTTAGTCGGTTCCTCTAGGACCAACGTCCTGACTTTC.